These 20 T cell receptor beta chains came from one sample sequenced in a study of CD4 T cells in relation to SARS-CoV-2 and coronaviruses. These receptors have no known antigen. CD4+ T cells from unexposed donors were obtained before the COVID-19 pandemic (2011-2018). The cells were cultured for around ten days before CD4+ T cells were isolated. Produced via immunoSEQ multiplex PCR; TCRdb's table is partial and in-frame only. The sample lists roughly 23,000 clones; less than 70% were seen once. What was sequenced was CD4+ T cells from PBMCs, cultured in vitro. The receptors here all came from a human donor in good health.

This chain joins TRBV3-1 (or the pseudogene TRBV3-2) and TRBJ1-2; TRBD1 aligns across 8 bases. CDR3 length equals 19 residues. With 1 base clipped from V and 2 bases from J, the junction kept 15 bases outside the gene matches. The germline V gene has CDR1 LGHDT and CDR2 YNNKEL (reference sequence). The CDR3 loop reads CASSQGCRGQNTANYGYTF. In nucleotides, the CDR3 is TGTGCCAGCAGCCAAGGGTGCAGGGGGCAGAATACCGCCAACTATGGCTACACCTTC.

V usage is TRBV5-1 and J usage is TRBJ2-1; 11 nucleotides line up with TRBD2. V was pared by 10 bases and J by 2 bases, with 17 bases of the junction left unmatched. Germline loops: CDR1 SGHRS, CDR2 YFSETQ. This CDR3 spans 18 amino acids. The CDR3 region is CARSTSGSPRFAYNEQFF. The CDR3 region has the DNA TGCGCCCGGAGTACTAGCGGGAGCCCCAGATTCGCCTACAATGAGCAGTTCTTC.

This clone came up a few times. This sequence joins TRBV10-3 and TRBJ2-7; no definite D call. The CDR3 has 11 residues. CDR1 is ENHRY, CDR2 SYGVKD, per germline. Trimming removed 10 bases from V and 4 bases from J, with 11 bases in between. The CDR3 sequence: CATRSEYEQYF. The CDR3 nucleotides read TGTGCCACCCGGTCGGAGTACGAGCAGTACTTC.

The rearrangement links TRBV7-2 to TRBJ2-7; D not certain. Germline CDR1 SGHTA, CDR2 FQGNSA. The V and J ends lost 1 base and 5 bases respectively, with 9 bases between them. The CDR3 totals 13 residues. DNA of the CDR3: TGTGCCAGCAGCTTAGTCTCTGCAGACGAGCAGTACTTC. Amino acid sequence: CASSLVSADEQYF.

This clone was counted between two and nine times. The chain joins TRBV6-2 or TRBV6-3 to TRBJ2-7; 16 bases are a match to TRBD2. This CDR3 spans 16 amino acids. V lost 6 bases, J lost 2 bases, and 4 bases stayed unmatched. Germline V gene lookup returns CDR1 MNHEY and CDR2 SVGEGT. In DNA, the CDR3 is TGTGCCAGCAGCGTGGGACTAGCGGGAGGGCCCTACGAGCAGTACTTC. Residues: CASSVGLAGGPYEQYF.

The chain is built from TRBV4-1 and TRBJ1-2; TRBD1 matches at 9 bases. Looked up from germline, CDR1 is MGHRA and CDR2 is YSYEKL. The CDR3 runs to 17 residues. Losses at the gene ends were 0 bases for V and 4 bases for J; bases not matched to a gene: 9. The CDR3 is CASSQDTGTGTTYGYTF. The CDR3 nucleotides read TGCGCCAGCAGCCAAGATACCGGGACAGGGACAACCTATGGCTACACCTTC.

The chain carries TRBV10-3 and TRBJ2-7; D possibly uses TRBD1 or TRBD2 (7 bases each). The V end was cut by 8 bases, the J end by 4 bases, with 21 bases between. Germline CDR1 is ENHRY and CDR2 is SYGVKD. This CDR3 spans 15 amino acids. The CDR3 DNA is TGTGCCATCGAAAGGGGGCAGGGCGGGGGTTACGAGCAGTACTTC. Protein sequence: CAIERGQGGGYEQYF.

This chain connects TRBV18 to TRBJ2-1; no clear D gene. The CDR3 loop spans 16 amino acids. Between the trimmed V and J ends, which lost 0 bases and 6 bases, there was a span of 15 bases. Germline loops: CDR1 KGHSH, CDR2 LQKENI. CDR3 protein: CASSPPQTPLLNEQFF. The CDR3 coding sequence is TGTGCCAGCTCACCACCACAGACCCCCCTCCTCAATGAGCAGTTCTTC.

The chain joins TRBV9 to TRBJ2-3; D is undetermined. V was cut by 4 bases and J by 1 base, with 19 bases left in between. The CDR3 length is 17 residues. Germline CDR1 SGDLS, CDR2 YYNGEE. CDR3 nucleotides: TGTGCCAGCAGCACCCAAGGCCGGGTTGACGGCACAGATACGCAGTATTTT. Translating gives CASSTQGRVDGTDTQYF.

The chain links TRBV7-2 to TRBJ1-1, with TRBD1 matching 7 bases. CDR1 and CDR2 from the germline V gene are SGHTA and FQGNSA. This CDR3 region has 14 residues. V was clipped by 0 bases and J by 8 bases; unmatched bases: 6. The CDR3 DNA is TGTGCCAGCAGCTTAGCTCAGGGGGGGCTCGAAGCTTTCTTT. Protein: CASSLAQGGLEAFF. Variable domain in full (rest from reference TRBV7-2 and TRBJ1-1): GAGVSQSPSNKVTEKGKDVELRCDPISGHTALYWYRQSLGQGLEFLIYFQGNSAPDKSGLPSDRFSAERTGGSVSTLTIQRTQQEDSAVYLCASSLAQGGLEAFFGQGTRLTVV.

The chain combines TRBV4-3 with TRBJ2-3; 8 nucleotides agree with TRBD2. V lost 0 bases to trimming and J lost 4 bases; unmatched junction nucleotides: 9. The CDR3 has 17 residues. From germline, CDR1 is LGHNA and CDR2 YSLEER. CDR3 nucleotides: TGCGCCAGCAGCCAAGAGCCCCTGGCGGGAGGCGCAGATACGCAGTATTTT. Translating gives CASSQEPLAGGADTQYF.

The chain employs TRBV7-9 and TRBJ1-3; D is unclear. V was trimmed by 7 bases and J by 1 base, leaving 5 bases between them. CDR3 length equals 12 residues. Germline CDR1 SEHNR, CDR2 FQNEAQ (reference sequence). CDR3 amino acids: CASTRSGNTIYF. The CDR3 DNA follows: TGTGCCAGCACCCGTTCTGGAAACACCATATATTTT.

The rearrangement uses TRBV6-6 and TRBJ2-7; 8 positions match TRBD1. This CDR3 is built from 15 residues. With V trimmed by 5 bases and J by 6 bases, 12 bases remained unmatched. CDR1 and CDR2 from the germline V gene are MNHNY and SVGAGI (reference sequence). The CDR3 protein is CASSPTQGAPGEQYF. CDR3 sequence (DNA): TGTGCCAGCAGTCCAACCCAGGGGGCGCCGGGCGAGCAGTACTTC.

V gene TRBV4-3 combines with J gene TRBJ2-7; possibly TRBD1 for D (6 bases). This CDR3 has 14 amino acids. Per germline, CDR1 LGHNA and CDR2 YSLEER. V gave up 2 bases and J gave up 4 bases, with 12 bases separating them. The CDR3 sequence is CASSQTTGSYEQYF. The CDR3 DNA reads as TGCGCCAGCAGCCAAACCACAGGGTCGTACGAGCAGTACTTC.

The chain is built from TRBV20-1 and TRBJ2-7; D unresolved. This CDR3 contains 12 residues. Germline V CDR1 and CDR2: DFQATT, SNEGSKA (reference sequence). Trimming took off 3 bases at V and 0 bases at J, with 6 bases between the two ends. The DNA for the CDR3 is TGCAGTGCTAGTCAAAGCTCCTACGAGCAGTACTTC. As protein: CSASQSSYEQYF.

The V gene is TRBV18, the J gene TRBJ2-1, with 7 bases aligning to TRBD1. The germline CDR1 and CDR2 sequences are KGHSH and LQKENI. The V and J ends lost 2 bases and 5 bases, in that order; junction bases with no gene match: 9. This CDR3 has 16 amino acids. The CDR3 protein is CASSPIDYGTDNEQFF. The CDR3 region has the DNA TGTGCCAGCTCACCAATCGATTACGGGACAGACAATGAGCAGTTCTTC.

This rearrangement joins TRBV11-2 to TRBJ2-3; D is unclear. The length of the CDR3 is 15 residues. V lost 0 bases and J 2 bases, leaving 9 bases between the germline ends. CDR1 and CDR2 from the germline V gene are SGHAT and FQNNGV. This CDR3 is CASSLDGPFTDTQYF. CDR3 coding DNA: TGTGCCAGCAGCTTAGACGGGCCCTTCACAGATACGCAGTATTTT.

This sequence joins TRBV11-2 and TRBJ1-3; perhaps TRBD1 as D (5 bases). Germline V gene data show CDR1 as SGHAT and CDR2 as FQNNGV. Deletions cut 5 bases from V and 4 bases from J, with 12 bases between. There are 14 residues in the CDR3. CDR3 protein: CASSQGLDGNTIYF. The CDR3 DNA sequence: TGTGCCAGCAGCCAGGGTCTCGACGGAAACACCATATATTTT.

The chain uses TRBV7-2 and TRBJ1-1; D not resolved. The CDR3 consists of 13 residues. Trimming removed 4 bases from V and 0 bases from J, with 6 bases in between. CDR1 and CDR2 from the germline V gene are SGHTA and FQGNSA. This chain's CDR3 is CASSSGMNTEAFF. The CDR3 DNA sequence: TGTGCCAGCAGCTCCGGGATGAACACTGAAGCTTTCTTT.

The chain combines TRBV6-2 or TRBV6-3 with TRBJ1-6; 8 bases fit TRBD1. There are 16 residues in the CDR3. The V and J ends lost 5 bases and 6 bases, in that order; junction bases with no gene match: 9. CDR1 and CDR2 (germline): MNHEY, SVGEGT. As DNA, the CDR3 is TGTGCCAGCAGTAGGGGACAGGAGCGGTTTAATTCACCCCTCCACTTT. It codes for CASSRGQERFNSPLHF.